The 32 T cell receptor beta chains reported below all come from one sample, sequenced in a study of T-cell reconstitution after alpha-beta-depleted transplantation in children. TCRbeta library preparation incorporated unique molecular identifiers. TCRdb called the PCR reads again in MiXCR, with one record for every CDR3 protein. In the table there are about 410,000 distinct CDR3 sequences, approximately 20% of which are singletons. The material sequenced was PBMCs from the stem cell graft donor, taken from the stem cell graft. Receptor source: a human donor who donated a stem cell graft to a child with acute myeloid leukemia.

This clonotype showed up many times. The chain employs TRBV6-5 and TRBJ2-1, with D possibly being TRBD1 (6 bases). Trimming cost V 6 bases and J 5 bases, with 14 bases left between them. Germline V gene sequence: CDR1 MNHEY, CDR2 SVGAGI. CDR3 length: 14 amino acids. The CDR3 DNA is TGTGCCAGCAGGCTGACGGGACAAAACAATGAGCAGTTCTTC. Translating gives CASRLTGQNNEQFF.

This clonotype was seen only a few times. The CDR3 DNA sequence: TGTGCCACCAGTGAAACCAGCGGGAGGGCCCTGGATGAGCAGTTCTTC. It encodes CATSETSGRALDEQFF. J is TRBJ2-1 and V is TRBV24-1, with 10 nucleotides matching TRBD2. Germline-derived CDR1 and CDR2 are KGHDR and SFDVKD. CDR3 length equals 16 residues. Unmatched junction bases numbered 10, after V lost 4 bases and J lost 8 bases.

In its sample, this clonotype was seen a few times. The chain joins TRBV9 to TRBJ2-3; unclear D gene. This CDR3 is built from 12 residues. V lost 0 bases, J lost 4 bases, and 3 bases lay in between. The germline V gene has CDR1 SGDLS and CDR2 YYNGEE. The CDR3 protein is CASSVDSDTQYF. Here the CDR3 DNA reads TGTGCCAGCAGCGTAGACTCAGATACGCAGTATTTT.

This chain links TRBV30 with TRBJ2-5, with 12 bases that match TRBD2. CDR1 and CDR2 from the germline V gene are GTSNPN and SVGIG (reference sequence). J gave up 14 bases and V 3 bases, and 4 bases lay outside the gene matches. CDR3 length equals 11 residues. For the CDR3, the DNA is TGTGCCTGGAGAGGACTAGCGGGGTATTACTTC. Its translation: CAWRGLAGYYF.

The table lists this clonotype with a few counts. This chain links TRBV2 with TRBJ2-7; 11 bases are a match to TRBD2. The CDR3 has 15 amino acids. From germline, CDR1 is SNHLY and CDR2 FYNNEI. The V gene end was trimmed by 5 bases and the J gene end by 4 bases; junction bases not matched to a gene: 7. The CDR3 loop is CASSLTSGSGYEQYF. CDR3 coding DNA: TGTGCCAGCAGTCTTACTAGCGGGAGTGGGTACGAGCAGTACTTC.

This clonotype was observed a handful of times. The gene calls are TRBV12-3 or TRBV12-4 and TRBJ2-5; TRBD1 might be the D (7 bases). V lost 6 bases and J lost 4, with 12 bases in between. CDR3 length: 13 residues. The CDR3 spells CASSYQGGETQYF. The CDR3 region has the DNA TGTGCCAGCAGCTACCAGGGGGGAGAGACCCAGTACTTC.

This clonotype was picked up a small number of times. The rearrangement joins TRBV20-1 to TRBJ2-1; D remains unclear. V was cut by 3 bases and J by 0 bases, with 6 bases left in between. The CDR3 is 13 residues long. Germline loops: CDR1 DFQATT, CDR2 SNEGSKA (reference sequence). The CDR3 reads CSASFSSYNEQFF. CDR3 nucleotide sequence: TGCAGTGCTAGTTTCAGCTCCTACAATGAGCAGTTCTTC.

A remark on this clonotype: At one end the junction does not follow the germline gene, possibly because of a read error. The V call is TRBV7-7, the J call TRBJ2-2; 8 bases align to TRBD1. The CDR3 consists of 16 residues. Germline CDR1 SSHAT, CDR2 FNYEAQ (reference sequence). CDR3 region: CASSQAQGANTGELFF. As DNA, the CDR3 is TGTGCTAGCAGCCAGGCACAGGGGGCGAACACCGGGGAGCTGTTTTTT.

In its sample, this clonotype was seen a few times. V is TRBV15 and J is TRBJ2-7; D not resolved. Germline values: CDR1 LNHNV, CDR2 YYDKDF (reference sequence). CDR3 length equals 16 residues. V was shortened by 1 base and J by 5 bases, with 18 bases between the two germline ends. CDR3 sequence reads: CATSRGGPTGYDEQYF. Here the CDR3 DNA reads TGTGCCACCAGCAGAGGCGGCCCTACCGGATACGACGAGCAGTACTTC. Using reference TRBV15 and TRBJ2-7 for the parts outside the CDR3, the full variable domain is DAMVIQNPRYQVTQFGKPVTLSCSQTLNHNVMYWYQQKSSQAPKLLFHYYDKDFNNEADTPDNFQSRRPNTSFCFLDIRSPGLGDTAMYLCATSRGGPTGYDEQYFGPGTRLTVT.

CDR3 residues: CSAATPPPGDEQFF. In DNA form, the CDR3 reads TGCAGTGCTGCGACTCCACCTCCCGGGGATGAGCAGTTCTTC. The J gene is TRBJ2-1, the V gene TRBV20-1; weak D call: TRBD2 (5 bases). V shed 5 bases and J shed 8 bases, with 19 bases lying between them. The CDR3 runs 14 residues. Germline CDR1 DFQATT, CDR2 SNEGSKA (reference sequence).

This sequence joins TRBV16 and TRBJ1-1; tentatively, D is TRBD1 (5 bases). The CDR3 loop spans 16 amino acids. V was shortened by 6 bases and J by 4 bases, with 21 bases between the two germline ends. Germline V CDR1 and CDR2: KGHSY, FQNENV. CDR3 DNA: TGTGCCAGCAGAGGAGGATCAGGGAGGGGAGGCACTGAAGCTTTCTTT. Its protein is CASRGGSGRGGTEAFF.

This clonotype has a handful of counts. V is TRBV5-1 and J is TRBJ2-1, with 12 bases fitting TRBD2. The trim removed 0 bases at V and 9 bases at J, leaving 7 bases unmatched. Germline values: CDR1 SGHRS, CDR2 YFSETQ. The CDR3 consists of 16 residues. The CDR3 loop is CASSLEASGRASEQFF. The CDR3 DNA is TGCGCCAGCAGCTTGGAGGCTAGCGGGAGGGCGTCTGAGCAGTTCTTC. Together with reference TRBV5-1 and TRBJ2-1, the CDR3 gives the full variable domain: KAGVTQTPRYLIKTRGQQVTLSCSPISGHRSVSWYQQTPGQGLQFLFEYFSETQRNKGNFPGRFSGRQFSNSRSEMNVSTLELGDSALYLCASSLEASGRASEQFFGPGTRLTVL.

The V gene is TRBV29-1, the J gene TRBJ2-4, with TRBD2 matching over 11 bases. The V gene end was trimmed by 6 bases and the J gene end by 6 bases; junction bases not matched to a gene: 4. The CDR3 runs to 13 residues. CDR1 is SQVTM and CDR2 is ANQGSEA in the germline V gene. This CDR3 is CSVQTSGINIQYF. CDR3 nucleotide sequence: TGCAGCGTCCAGACTAGCGGGATAAACATTCAGTACTTC.

The chain joins TRBV12-3 or TRBV12-4 to TRBJ1-1; D is undetermined. This CDR3 spans 13 amino acids. V lost 3 bases and J 3 bases, leaving 8 bases between the germline ends. The CDR3 protein is CASSFAEYTEAFF. The CDR3 DNA reads as TGTGCCAGCAGTTTTGCTGAGTACACTGAAGCTTTCTTT.

The rearrangement links TRBV29-1 to TRBJ2-7, with D possibly matching TRBD1 (5 bases). Per germline, CDR1 SQVTM and CDR2 ANQGSEA. This CDR3 comprises 12 residues. V lost 3 bases, J lost 6 bases, and 12 bases lay in between. The CDR3 loop reads CSVEVSRGEQYF. In DNA form, the CDR3 reads TGCAGCGTTGAGGTATCTAGGGGCGAGCAGTACTTC.

The chain has TRBV5-5 and TRBJ1-1, with D uncertain. Germline V lookup: CDR1 SGHKS, CDR2 YYEKEE (reference sequence). The CDR3 length is 14 residues. The ends were cut back, 0 bases at V and 2 bases at J, with 8 bases in the middle. CDR3 region: CASSLAPANTEAFF. Here the CDR3 DNA reads TGTGCCAGCAGCTTGGCACCGGCAAACACTGAAGCTTTCTTT.

V and J are TRBV20-1 and TRBJ1-1; weak D call: TRBD1 (6 bases). CDR1 and CDR2 (germline): DFQATT, SNEGSKA (reference sequence). The CDR3 covers 12 residues. V was clipped by 6 bases and J by 6 bases, with 14 bases between them. In DNA, the CDR3 is TGCAGTGCCATACTCGGACAGTCTGAAGCTTTCTTT. Protein sequence: CSAILGQSEAFF.

Only a few counts were recorded for this clonotype. For the CDR3, the DNA is TGTGCCAGCAGTGTGGGGGCCTACACAGATACGCAGTATTTT. Encoded protein: CASSVGAYTDTQYF. V and J are TRBV6-1 and TRBJ2-3; perhaps TRBD1 as D (6 bases). CDR1 is MNHNS and CDR2 is SASEGT in the germline V gene. Trimming removed 4 bases from V and 2 bases from J, with 10 bases in between. The CDR3 runs to 14 residues.

This chain uses TRBV13 with TRBJ2-5, with 11 bases identical to TRBD2. The CDR3 runs 16 residues. Germline V gene sequence: CDR1 PRHDT, CDR2 FYEKMQ (reference sequence). Unmatched junction bases numbered 6, after V lost 5 bases and J lost 1 base. For the CDR3, the DNA is TGTGCCAGCAGCCCAGGACTAGCGGGTATCCAAGAGACCCAGTACTTC. Protein: CASSPGLAGIQETQYF.

This clonotype was picked up a small number of times. The J gene is TRBJ1-5, the V gene TRBV5-1; no firm D call. CDR1 and CDR2 from the germline V gene are SGHRS and YFSETQ. The CDR3 length is 14 residues. V dropped 0 bases and J dropped 3 bases, with 7 bases sitting between them. CDR3 in DNA: TGCGCCAGCAGCTTGGACGGATACAATCAGCCCCAGCATTTT. Translating gives CASSLDGYNQPQHF.

This clonotype was observed a handful of times. The CDR3 sequence: CASSLSGIFNEQFF. CDR3 DNA: TGTGCCAGCAGCCTTAGCGGGATATTCAATGAGCAGTTCTTC. The rearrangement links TRBV7-8 to TRBJ2-1; 8 bases line up with TRBD2. Trimming took 5 bases from V and 6 from J; bases not matched to a gene: 6. Germline loops: CDR1 SGHVS, CDR2 FQNEAQ. This CDR3 comprises 14 residues.

This clonotype came up many times. The chain couples TRBV6-5 to TRBJ2-7, with a possible D match to TRBD1 (6 bases). CDR1 is MNHEY, CDR2 SVGAGI, per germline. Deletions cut 4 bases from V and 0 bases from J, with 19 bases between. The length of the CDR3 is 17 residues. The chain's CDR3 is CASSSGVTLGSSYEQYF. The DNA for the CDR3 is TGTGCCAGCAGTTCAGGGGTTACCTTGGGAAGCTCCTACGAGCAGTACTTC.

This clonotype was picked up many times. J is TRBJ2-7 and V is TRBV12-3 or TRBV12-4, with 7 bases matching TRBD2. The CDR3 loop spans 14 amino acids. Trimming at V came to 3 bases and at J to 4 bases, leaving 6 bases not matched to a gene. CDR3 residues: CASSFGGGAYEQYF. In nucleotides, the CDR3 is TGTGCCAGCAGTTTCGGGGGAGGGGCATACGAGCAGTACTTC.

The chain recombines TRBV7-8 with TRBJ1-1, with unresolved D. The CDR3 runs 14 residues. Looked up from germline, CDR1 is SGHVS and CDR2 is FQNEAQ. Trimming stripped 4 bases from V and 5 bases from J, with 14 bases between. The CDR3 protein is CASSYRQSGTEAFF. CDR3 bases: TGTGCCAGCAGCTACAGACAATCTGGGACTGAAGCTTTCTTT.

The chain carries TRBV7-6 and TRBJ2-7, with D unresolved. This CDR3 contains 14 residues. Deletions cut 6 bases from V and 1 base from J, with 13 bases between. Germline V gene sequence: CDR1 SGHVS, CDR2 FNYEAQ. The DNA for the CDR3 is TGTGCCAGCAGTTCCAAAGAGTCATCCTACGAGCAGTACTTC. Its protein is CASSSKESSYEQYF.

This clonotype came up many times. V usage is TRBV5-1 and J usage is TRBJ2-1, with 7 nucleotides matching TRBD2. Germline V gene lookup returns CDR1 SGHRS and CDR2 YFSETQ. Trimming cost V 4 bases and J 1 base; bases outside gene matches: 5. The CDR3 sequence is 15 residues long. CDR3 sequence (DNA): TGCGCCAGCAGCCCACGGGGAGGGTCCTACAATGAGCAGTTCTTC. Translated, it gives CASSPRGGSYNEQFF.

This clonotype was seen a handful of times. The rearrangement uses TRBV5-1 and TRBJ2-5, with D possibly matching TRBD2 (6 bases). This CDR3 has 15 residues. V lost 7 bases and J 5 bases, leaving 21 bases between the germline ends. Germline values: CDR1 SGHRS, CDR2 YFSETQ. The CDR3 region is CASRGGRDAMETQYF. The DNA of the CDR3 is TGCGCCAGCCGAGGAGGGCGGGACGCGATGGAGACCCAGTACTTC.

The rearrangement uses TRBV20-1 and TRBJ2-5, with 7 positions matching TRBD1. Trimming at V came to 5 bases and at J to 7 bases, leaving 16 bases not matched to a gene. The germline gives CDR1 DFQATT, CDR2 SNEGSKA (reference sequence). The CDR3 covers 15 residues. The CDR3 here is CSAEGPGQWPGTQYF. CDR3 bases: TGCAGTGCTGAGGGACCGGGACAGTGGCCTGGGACCCAGTACTTC.

The table lists this clonotype with a count of one. J is TRBJ1-1 and V is TRBV27, with 7 bases lining up with TRBD1. The germline V gene encodes CDR1 MNHEY and CDR2 SMNVEV (reference sequence). There are 15 residues in the CDR3. J was trimmed by 6 bases and V by 6 bases; bases with no gene match: 13. The CDR3 protein is CASSTQKRQGPEAFF. The CDR3 DNA follows: TGTGCCAGCAGCACGCAGAAACGACAGGGCCCTGAAGCTTTCTTT.

Only a few counts were recorded for this clonotype. V gene TRBV12-3 or TRBV12-4 combines with J gene TRBJ2-1, with D possibly TRBD1 on 6 matching bases. The CDR3 runs 15 residues. V dropped 4 bases and J dropped 0 bases, with 10 bases sitting between them. CDR3 in amino acids: CASSSQGYSYNEQFF. DNA of the CDR3: TGTGCCAGCAGTTCGCAGGGGTACTCCTACAATGAGCAGTTCTTC.

This clonotype was seen at least ten times. The V call is TRBV12-3 or TRBV12-4, the J call TRBJ2-7; D uncertain. The CDR3 is 14 amino acids. Trimming cost V 4 bases and J 2 bases, with 12 bases left between them. The CDR3 sequence is CASSSQTTTYEQYF. The CDR3, as DNA: TGTGCCAGCAGTTCCCAAACAACAACCTACGAGCAGTACTTC.

Turning to this clonotype: One end of the junction varies from germline; a read error may be responsible. The V and J genes are TRBV12-3 or TRBV12-4 and TRBJ2-1, with D perhaps matching TRBD2 (6 bases). CDR3 length equals 15 residues. CDR3 nucleotide sequence: TGTGCCAGCCGTTTGCGGGGAACCCTTTACAATGAGCAGTTCTTC. It codes for CASRLRGTLYNEQFF.